This TCR beta chain derives from a study of T-cell reconstitution after alpha-beta-depleted transplantation in children. This CDR3 contains 13 residues. CDR1 and CDR2 from the germline V gene are MNHEY and SMNVEV (reference sequence). The ends were cut back, 5 bases at V and 13 bases at J, with 17 bases in the middle. Unique molecular identifiers were used in preparing the TCRbeta library. MiXCR, applied by TCRdb to the PCR reads, yields one record per CDR3 protein. The sample lists some 200,000 distinct CDR3 sequences, roughly a tenth seen once, with over 5.5% in the top ten. This clonotype was picked up many times.

The genes are TRBV27 and TRBJ1-4; perhaps TRBD1 as D (6 bases). This receptor was identified in a human donor who donated a stem cell graft to a child with acute lymphoblastic leukemia. The sequences come from PBMCs from the stem cell graft donor, collected from the stem cell graft. CDR3 region: CASSLYIRGGLFF. CDR3 nucleotide sequence: TGTGCCAGCAGTCTCTATATCAGGGGTGGACTGTTTTTT.